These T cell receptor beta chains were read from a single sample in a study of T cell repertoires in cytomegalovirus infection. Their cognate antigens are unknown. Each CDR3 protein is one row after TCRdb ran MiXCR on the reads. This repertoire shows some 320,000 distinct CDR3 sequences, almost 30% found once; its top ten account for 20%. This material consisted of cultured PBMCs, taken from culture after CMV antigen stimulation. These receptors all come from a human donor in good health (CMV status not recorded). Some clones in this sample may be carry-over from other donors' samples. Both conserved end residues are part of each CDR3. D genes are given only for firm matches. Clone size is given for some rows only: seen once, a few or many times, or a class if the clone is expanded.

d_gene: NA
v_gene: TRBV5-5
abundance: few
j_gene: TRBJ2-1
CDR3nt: TGTGCCAGCAGCCCTCTGGCGGGTAGCGATGAGCAGTTCTTC
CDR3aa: CASSPLAGSDEQFF

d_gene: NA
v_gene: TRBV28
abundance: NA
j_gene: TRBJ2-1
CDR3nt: TGTGCCAGCAGTTTAGCGACATACAATGAGCAGTTCTTC
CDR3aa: CASSLATYNEQFF

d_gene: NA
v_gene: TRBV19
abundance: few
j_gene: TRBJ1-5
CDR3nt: TGTGCCAGTAGTATGGGATCGGGCAATCAGCCCCAGCATTTT
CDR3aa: CASSMGSGNQPQHF

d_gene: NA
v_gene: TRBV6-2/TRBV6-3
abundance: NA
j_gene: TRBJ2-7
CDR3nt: TGTGCCAGCAGTCGGCCCGCGCAGGGCCCTTACGAGCAGTACTTC
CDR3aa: CASSRPAQGPYEQYF

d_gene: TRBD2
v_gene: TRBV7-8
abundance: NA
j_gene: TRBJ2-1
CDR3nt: TGTGCCAGCAGCTTAGTCACTAGCGGGGTTTACAATGAGCAGTTCTTC
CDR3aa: CASSLVTSGVYNEQFF

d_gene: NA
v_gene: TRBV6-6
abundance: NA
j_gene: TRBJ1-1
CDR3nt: TGTGCCAGCAGTTACTCGAAGGGCTCGGGAGCTTTCTTT
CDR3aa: CASSYSKGSGAFF

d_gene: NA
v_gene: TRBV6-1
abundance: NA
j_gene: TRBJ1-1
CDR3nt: TGTGCCAGCAGGAAGGGGCAGGGGAAGGGCTTTAACACTGAAGCTTTCTTT
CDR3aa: CASRKGQGKGFNTEAFF

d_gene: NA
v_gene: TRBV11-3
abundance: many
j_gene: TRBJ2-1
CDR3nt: TGTGCCAGCAGCTTAGATGACCTTGCTAATGAGCAGTTCTTC
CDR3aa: CASSLDDLANEQFF

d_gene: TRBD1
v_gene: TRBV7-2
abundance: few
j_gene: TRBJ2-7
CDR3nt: TGTGCCAGCAGCTTAGGGACAGGGCGCGAGCAGTACTTC
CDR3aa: CASSLGTGREQYF

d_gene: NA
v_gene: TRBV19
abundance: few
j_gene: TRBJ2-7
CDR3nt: TGTGCCAGTAGTATGAGGGCGGTGGGCTACGAGCAGTACTTC
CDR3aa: CASSMRAVGYEQYF

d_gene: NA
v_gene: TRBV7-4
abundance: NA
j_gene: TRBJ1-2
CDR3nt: TGTGCCAGCAGCTCCTCCCCCACAGATGTCTATGGCTACACCTTC
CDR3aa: CASSSSPTDVYGYTF

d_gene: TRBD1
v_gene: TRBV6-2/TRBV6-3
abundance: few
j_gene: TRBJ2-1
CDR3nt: TGTGCCAGCAGGAAACTGGGACAGGCGAGGGGGCGTGGGCAGTTCTTC
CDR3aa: CASRKLGQARGRGQFF

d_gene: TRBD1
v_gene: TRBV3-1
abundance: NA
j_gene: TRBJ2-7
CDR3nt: TGTGCCAGCAGGGGGGACAGCGCCTACGAGCAGTACTTC
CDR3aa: CASRGDSAYEQYF

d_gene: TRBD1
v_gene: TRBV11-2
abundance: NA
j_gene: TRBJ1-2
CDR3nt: TGTGCCAGCAGCCCCCCGGGACAGGTAGCTAACTATGGCTACACCTTC
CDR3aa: CASSPPGQVANYGYTF

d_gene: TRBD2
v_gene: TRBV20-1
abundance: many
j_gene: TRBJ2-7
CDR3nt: TGCAGTGCTAGACGCCCTGGCGGGAGCCTCTACGAGCAGTACTTC
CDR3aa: CSARRPGGSLYEQYF

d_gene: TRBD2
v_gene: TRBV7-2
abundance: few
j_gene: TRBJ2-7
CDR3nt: TGTGCCAGCAGCGATACTAGCGGGAGGGCCGACGCGTACTTC
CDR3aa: CASSDTSGRADAYF

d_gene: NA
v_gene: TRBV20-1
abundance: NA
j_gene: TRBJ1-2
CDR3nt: TGCAGTGCTAGAGATTCGCCTGAACTGGGAAACTATGGCTACACCTTC
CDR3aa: CSARDSPELGNYGYTF

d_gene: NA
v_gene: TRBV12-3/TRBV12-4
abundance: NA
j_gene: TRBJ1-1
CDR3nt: TGTGCCAGCACCGACAGGAGATTAATGAACACTGAAGCTTTCTTT
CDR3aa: CASTDRRLMNTEAFF

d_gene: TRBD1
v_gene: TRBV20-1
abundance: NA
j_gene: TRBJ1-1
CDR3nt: TGCAGTGCTGGGGACAGGGGGCCAAACACTGAAGCTTTCTTT
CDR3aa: CSAGDRGPNTEAFF

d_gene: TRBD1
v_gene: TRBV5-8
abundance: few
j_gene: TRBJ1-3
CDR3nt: TGTGCCAGCAGCCAGACAGGGGGAGGAAACACCATATATTTT
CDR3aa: CASSQTGGGNTIYF

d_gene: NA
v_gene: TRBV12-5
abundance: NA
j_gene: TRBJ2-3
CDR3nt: TGTGCTACTACAGGAGCTAGCACAGATACGCAGTATTTT
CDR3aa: CATTGASTDTQYF

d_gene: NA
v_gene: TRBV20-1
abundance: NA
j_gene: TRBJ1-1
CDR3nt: TGCAGTGCTAGAGGGGGGCTGGACACTGAAGCTTTCTTT
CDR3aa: CSARGGLDTEAFF